Listed below are T cell receptor beta chains from one sample, sequenced in a study of CD8+ T cells in alopecia areata. This table comes from immunoSEQ multiplex PCR, and its TCRdb copy is limited to in-frame clones, with some not included. The data hold approximately 180,000 clones, with about three fifths observed a single time. The sample was CD4+ T cells sorted from blood, taken around week 50, from a patient treated with tofacitinib. These receptors all stem from a human donor with alopecia areata. Both conserved end residues are part of each CDR3. The order of the fields is J gene, D gene, V gene, clone size, CDR3 DNA, CDR3 protein. A D gene is named only where the DNA matches it firmly. Only part of the rows carry a size: once, few, many, or a class if the clone is expanded.

>TRBJ2-7|TRBD1|TRBV2|.
TGTGCCAGCAGTCAAACAGGGGGCGGCTACGAGCAGTACTTC
CASSQTGGGYEQYF
>TRBJ2-5|TRBD2|TRBV11-2|.
TGTGCCAGCAGCACTAGCGGGGGGCAAGAGACCCAGTACTTC
CASSTSGGQETQYF
>TRBJ2-1|.|TRBV2|.
TGTGCCAGCAGTGAAAGGGATAACTCCTACAATGAGCAGTTCTTC
CASSERDNSYNEQFF
>TRBJ1-1|.|TRBV11-2|.
TGTGCCAGCAGCCCCCCAGGAGGGATCGACACTGAAGCTTTCTTT
CASSPPGGIDTEAFF
>TRBJ2-3|TRBD1|TRBV29-1|once
TGCAGCGTTTTAGTATCGGTTGGACAGGGGGCCACAGATACGCAGTATTTT
CSVLVSVGQGATDTQYF
>TRBJ2-2|.|TRBV29-1|.
TGCAGCGCCGGCCCCATGAACACCGGGGAGCTGTTTTTT
CSAGPMNTGELFF
>TRBJ1-1|TRBD1|TRBV4-1|.
TGCGCCAGCAGCCAACCCGGACAGGGGGCAACTGAAGCTTTCTTT
CASSQPGQGATEAFF
>TRBJ2-3|.|TRBV10-2|.
TGCGCCAGCAGTGAAGGGACTCTTACAGATACGCAGTATTTT
CASSEGTLTDTQYF
>TRBJ2-7|.|TRBV30|.
TGTGCCTGGAGACCCAGCAGAGTGGACGAGCAGTACTTC
CAWRPSRVDEQYF
>TRBJ2-7|TRBD2|TRBV5-1|few
TGCGCCAGCAGCTTTGGGGGGACTAGCGACGAGCAGTACTTC
CASSFGGTSDEQYF
>TRBJ1-1|.|TRBV27|.
TGTGCCAGCACCCCTTCACAGGTGGCCCTATCTGAAGCTTTCTTT
CASTPSQVALSEAFF
>TRBJ1-1|.|TRBV30|.
TGTGCCTGGAGTGTTCCTTGGACTCAACGCGCCGACACTGAAGCTTTCTTT
CAWSVPWTQRADTEAFF
>TRBJ1-1|.|TRBV7-2|.
TGTGCCAGCAGCTTAGATAATTTCCCATACACTGAAGCTTTCTTT
CASSLDNFPYTEAFF
>TRBJ2-7|.|TRBV7-2|.
TGTGCCAGCAGCCGGGACGGCTACGAGCAGTACTTC
CASSRDGYEQYF
>TRBJ2-3|.|TRBV7-8|few
TGTGCCAGCAGCTCGCGGGGTTCCACAGATACGCAGTATTTT
CASSSRGSTDTQYF
>TRBJ1-1|.|TRBV2|few
TGTGCCAGCAGTACCGGGACTGAAGCTTTCTTT
CASSTGTEAFF
>TRBJ1-2|.|TRBV27|.
TGTGCCAGCAGTTTCTTGCCTGCCCTTAACTATGGCTACACCTTC
CASSFLPALNYGYTF
>TRBJ2-2|.|TRBV5-1|.
TGCGCCAGCAGCTCGACAATCGGGGAGCTGTTTTTT
CASSSTIGELFF
>TRBJ2-3|.|TRBV19|.
TGTGCCAGTGTCCAGGGGGATACGCAGTATTTT
CASVQGDTQYF
>TRBJ1-4|.|TRBV30|.
TGTGCCTGGAGCGCCGGGCAGGTTAATGAAAAACTGTTTTTT
CAWSAGQVNEKLFF
>TRBJ1-1|.|TRBV30|.
TGTGCCTGGAGGGCGGGGTGGACTGAAGCTTTCTTT
CAWRAGWTEAFF
>TRBJ1-2|.|TRBV29-1|.
TGCAGCGTTCAAGGGGGGGCTAGGTATGGCTACACCTTC
CSVQGGARYGYTF
>TRBJ2-7|.|TRBV27|.
TGTGCCAGCCAAGGGGGGACCTACGAGCAGTACTTC
CASQGGTYEQYF
>TRBJ1-1|.|TRBV30|.
TGTGCCTGGAGTGTGGCAGGGTACACTGAAGCTTTCTTT
CAWSVAGYTEAFF
>TRBJ2-3|TRBD1|TRBV29-1|.
TGCAGCGCCGACCGGGACAGGGCGATAGATACGCAGTATTTT
CSADRDRAIDTQYF
>TRBJ2-3|.|TRBV4-3|.
TGCGCCAGCAGCCAACCAAGGGGGGGGGCTGCCACAGATACGCAGTATTTT
CASSQPRGGAATDTQYF
>TRBJ2-1|TRBD2|TRBV5-6|few
TGTGCCAGCAGCCTAGCGGGGATCCACAATGAGCAGTTCTTC
CASSLAGIHNEQFF
>TRBJ2-5|.|TRBV15|.
.
CATSILGVQETQYF
>TRBJ2-1|TRBD2|TRBV29-1|.
TGCAGCGCCAAATCACGGGGGACTAGGGACTTCAATGAGCAGTTCTTC
CSAKSRGTRDFNEQFF
>TRBJ1-5|.|TRBV2|few
TGTGCCAGCAGAAAAGGGATCAATCAGCCCCAGCATTTT
CASRKGINQPQHF
>TRBJ1-1|TRBD1|TRBV15|.
TGTGCCACCAGCAGGACAGGGGTCGACACTGAAGCTTTCTTT
CATSRTGVDTEAFF
>TRBJ2-2|.|TRBV5-1|few
TGCGCCAGCTCACCGTCCGTAAACACCGGGGAGCTGTTTTTT
CASSPSVNTGELFF
>TRBJ2-2|.|TRBV4-3|few
TGCGCCAGCAGCCAAGATTGGGCGAACACCGGGGAGCTGTTTTTT
CASSQDWANTGELFF